One sample yielded the 31 T cell receptor beta chains listed below, sequenced in a study of CD8 T cells in acute hepatitis C reinfection. Specified time point: naive CD8 control sorted from an acute-time-point sample. Data came from immunoSEQ multiplex PCR; TCRdb stores just in-frame clones and leaves some out. The table includes 30,000 to 45,000 clones, roughly 88% detected once. The sequenced sample was naive CD8+ T cells from PBMCs. These receptors originate from a young woman who spontaneously cleared hepatitis C infection.

The chain has TRBV6-5 and TRBJ1-2, with D uncertain. Germline V gene sequence: CDR1 MNHEY, CDR2 SVGAGI. The V end was cut by 0 bases, the J end by 4 bases, with 6 bases between. CDR3 size: 13 residues. CDR3 residues: CASSYSAAYGYTF. CDR3 DNA sequence: TGTGCCAGCAGTTACTCGGCAGCCTATGGCTACACCTTC.

This clone was found once. The chain combines TRBV7-9 with TRBJ2-3, with D unclear. Germline V gene sequence: CDR1 SEHNR, CDR2 FQNEAQ (reference sequence). This CDR3 has 11 amino acids. The V end was cut by 4 bases, the J end by 6 bases, with 5 bases between. CDR3: CASSSPDTQYF. CDR3 DNA sequence: TGTGCCAGCAGCTCCCCCGATACGCAGTATTTT.

The V gene is TRBV9, the J gene TRBJ2-3; no clear D. Deletions cut 3 bases from V and 0 bases from J, with 5 bases between. CDR1 is SGDLS and CDR2 is YYNGEE in the germline V gene. The length of the CDR3 is 13 residues. CDR3 amino acids: CASSAASTDTQYF. For the CDR3, the DNA is TGTGCCAGCAGCGCGGCTAGCACAGATACGCAGTATTTT.

This chain links TRBV9 with TRBJ1-1; D is possibly TRBD1 (5 bases). CDR1 SGDLS and CDR2 YYNGEE come from the germline V gene. The CDR3 runs 18 residues. V lost 4 bases to trimming and J lost 0 bases, with 22 bases between them. The CDR3 nucleotides are TGTGCCAGCAGCTCGACGCAGGGAGGGGAACCCATGAACACTGAAGCTTTCTTT. Translated, it gives CASSSTQGGEPMNTEAFF. The whole variable domain, filled in from reference TRBV9 and TRBJ1-1, reads DSGVTQTPKHLITATGQRVTLRCSPRSGDLSVYWYQQSLDQGLQFLIQYYNGEERAKGNILERFSAQQFPDLHSELNLSSLELGDSALYFCASSSTQGGEPMNTEAFFGQGTRLTVV.

Only a few counts were recorded for this clone. The rearrangement links TRBV7-9 to TRBJ1-2; 7 nucleotides align to TRBD1. V shed 2 bases and J 3 bases; nucleotides not matched to a gene: 3. Germline loops: CDR1 SEHNR, CDR2 FQNEAQ (reference sequence). The CDR3 consists of 14 residues. The CDR3 DNA is TGTGCCAGCAGCTTATCGGGGACAGACTATGGCTACACCTTC. Translation gives CASSLSGTDYGYTF. The full variable domain, completed using reference TRBV7-9 and TRBJ1-2, is DTGVSQNPRHKITKRGQNVTFRCDPISEHNRLYWYRQTLGQGPEFLTYFQNEAQLEKSRLLSDRFSAERPKGSFSTLEIQRTEQGDSAMYLCASSLSGTDYGYTFGSGTRLTVV.

This clone was observed once. This chain uses TRBV7-9 with TRBJ1-1; the D is unclear. The CDR3 sequence is 12 residues long. The V gene lost 2 bases and the J gene lost 3 bases, with 4 bases spanning the gap. Germline CDR1 reads SEHNR; CDR2 reads FQNEAQ (reference sequence). This CDR3 is CASSLYHTEAFF. CDR3 DNA: TGTGCCAGCAGCTTATACCACACTGAAGCTTTCTTT.

The gene calls are TRBV7-9 and TRBJ2-7, with TRBD1 identical over 7 bases. Germline V CDR1 and CDR2: SEHNR, FQNEAQ (reference sequence). With 2 bases clipped from V and 4 bases from J, the junction kept 11 bases outside the gene matches. There are 16 residues in the CDR3. The CDR3 DNA reads as TGTGCCAGCAGCTTATCAAAGGGGGCGCGTAGGTACGAGCAGTACTTC. Translation: CASSLSKGARRYEQYF.

The chain employs TRBV9 and TRBJ2-2; D gene uncertain. V lost 0 bases to trimming and J lost 6 bases, with 6 bases between them. The CDR3 contains 13 residues. Germline-derived CDR1 and CDR2 are SGDLS and YYNGEE. The DNA for the CDR3 is TGTGCCAGCAGCGTAGAGATTGCCGGGGAGCTGTTTTTT. It encodes CASSVEIAGELFF.

This chain links TRBV15 with TRBJ2-5; D gene unclear. CDR3 size: 14 residues. V was trimmed by 0 bases and J by 4 bases, leaving 9 bases between them. Germline V lookup: CDR1 LNHNV, CDR2 YYDKDF (reference sequence). Here the CDR3 reads CATSRDQNRETQYF. CDR3 bases: TGTGCCACCAGCAGAGATCAAAACCGAGAGACCCAGTACTTC.

For the CDR3, the DNA is TGTGCCAGCAGACATACCCCATGGTCTGGAAACACCATATATTTT. It specifies CASRHTPWSGNTIYF. The rearrangement joins TRBV28 to TRBJ1-3, with D unresolved. The CDR3 runs 15 residues. V was pared by 6 bases and J by 1 base, with 13 bases between. Germline V gene lookup returns CDR1 MDHEN and CDR2 SYDVKM.

The J gene is TRBJ2-1, the V gene TRBV7-2; TRBD2 agrees at 7 bases. The CDR3 loop spans 15 amino acids. With V trimmed by 0 bases and J by 5 bases, 4 bases remained unmatched. Germline-derived CDR1 and CDR2 are SGHTA and FQGNSA. The CDR3 DNA is TGTGCCAGCAGCTTAGCTCAGGGACTAAACAATGAGCAGTTCTTC. It yields the protein CASSLAQGLNNEQFF.

This chain joins TRBV9 and TRBJ2-1; 11 nucleotides match TRBD2. CDR1 is SGDLS and CDR2 is YYNGEE in the germline V gene. Unmatched junction bases numbered 11, after V lost 3 bases and J lost 0 bases. This CDR3 spans 19 amino acids. CDR3 sequence: CASSDKGLAEGSSYNEQFF. CDR3 bases: TGTGCCAGCAGCGACAAGGGACTAGCGGAGGGGAGCTCCTACAATGAGCAGTTCTTC.

The chain employs TRBV15 and TRBJ1-5; D is possibly TRBD1 (6 bases). The V and J ends lost 0 bases and 9 bases respectively, with 15 bases between them. The CDR3 sequence is 15 residues long. The germline CDR1 and CDR2 sequences are LNHNV and YYDKDF (reference sequence). CDR3 in amino acids: CATSRERVQGGPQHF. CDR3 coding DNA: TGTGCCACCAGCAGAGAGCGGGTACAGGGAGGGCCCCAGCATTTT. The full variable domain, rest sourced from reference TRBV15 and TRBJ1-5, is DAMVIQNPRYQVTQFGKPVTLSCSQTLNHNVMYWYQQKSSQAPKLLFHYYDKDFNNEADTPDNFQSRRPNTSFCFLDIRSPGLGDTAMYLCATSRERVQGGPQHFGDGTRLSIL.

This rearrangement joins TRBV30 to TRBJ2-5; D tentatively fits TRBD1 or TRBD2 (5 bases each). Germline V gene lookup returns CDR1 GTSNPN and CDR2 SVGIG (reference sequence). The V gene lost 5 bases and the J gene lost 2 bases, with 15 bases spanning the gap. This CDR3 comprises 14 residues. For the CDR3, the DNA is TGTGCCTGGGTTTGGGACGGAGTACAAGAGACCCAGTACTTC. Amino acid sequence: CAWVWDGVQETQYF.

The chain combines TRBV5-6 with TRBJ2-5; D possibly corresponds to TRBD2 (5 bases). This CDR3 spans 15 amino acids. The V gene's germline CDR1 is SGHDT and CDR2 YYEEEE. Trimming pared 3 bases from V and 1 base from J, leaving 13 bases between. In DNA form, the CDR3 reads TGTGCCAGCAGCTCGGCGGGCACTGCCCAAGAGACCCAGTACTTC. This translates into CASSSAGTAQETQYF.

V is TRBV7-9 and J is TRBJ2-1; D is uncertain. This CDR3 region has 14 residues. Between the trimmed V and J ends, which lost 0 bases and 10 bases, there was a span of 13 bases. Germline V gene data show CDR1 as SEHNR and CDR2 as FQNEAQ (reference sequence). The CDR3 nucleotides read TGTGCCAGCAGCTTAGCGTCCCTTGGGGTCGAGCAGTTCTTC. Translated, it gives CASSLASLGVEQFF.

This chain joins TRBV6-5 and TRBJ2-7; 7 bases agree with TRBD1. The CDR3 loop spans 15 amino acids. The germline V gene encodes CDR1 MNHEY and CDR2 SVGAGI. The V and J ends lost 6 bases and 4 bases, in that order; junction bases with no gene match: 12. CDR3 sequence: CASRPTGTAPYEQYF. The CDR3 DNA reads as TGTGCCAGCAGGCCGACCGGGACAGCCCCTTACGAGCAGTACTTC.

J is TRBJ2-1 and V is TRBV7-9; possibly TRBD2 for D (6 bases). Germline loops: CDR1 SEHNR, CDR2 FQNEAQ (reference sequence). V was trimmed by 4 bases and J by 4 bases, leaving 17 bases between them. The CDR3 contains 16 residues. This CDR3 reads CASSSPRAGEYNEQFF. The CDR3 DNA reads as TGTGCCAGCAGCTCCCCCAGAGCGGGCGAATACAATGAGCAGTTCTTC.

This clone was seen a handful of times. The rearrangement links TRBV29-1 to TRBJ2-3, with 7 bases fitting TRBD1. The V and J ends lost 7 bases and 3 bases, in that order; junction bases with no gene match: 7. The CDR3 is 13 residues long. Germline V gene sequence: CDR1 SQVTM, CDR2 ANQGSEA. The CDR3 nucleotides read TGCAGCGCCGTGACAGGGCTAACAGATACGCAGTATTTT. This translates into CSAVTGLTDTQYF.

The chain combines TRBV10-3 with TRBJ2-5; TRBD2 matches at 11 bases. The J segment lost 4 bases and the V segment lost 6 bases, leaving 7 bases of the junction unmatched. Germline lookup yields CDR1 ENHRY and CDR2 SYGVKD. The CDR3 sequence is 15 residues long. The CDR3 DNA sequence: TGTGCCATCAGGGGTACTAGCGGGGGATCAGAGACCCAGTACTTC. It yields the protein CAIRGTSGGSETQYF.

The V call is TRBV27, the J call TRBJ2-1; the D call may be TRBD1 or TRBD2 (5 bases each). The CDR3 covers 17 residues. Trimming shortened V by 3 bases and J by 6 bases, and 21 bases separated the two germline ends. Germline CDR1 is MNHEY and CDR2 is SMNVEV (reference sequence). In DNA, the CDR3 is TGTGCCAGCAGTTTGCTTTTTAGGGGACCAGAGGGCAATGAGCAGTTCTTC. As protein: CASSLLFRGPEGNEQFF.

The chain is built from TRBV5-8 and TRBJ2-1; 8 bases align to TRBD2. The germline V gene encodes CDR1 SGHTS and CDR2 YDEGEE. Trimming took 0 bases from V and 7 from J; bases not matched to a gene: 9. The CDR3 runs 16 residues. The CDR3 loop reads CASSLAASGLGNEQFF. As DNA, the CDR3 is TGTGCCAGCAGCTTGGCGGCTAGCGGGCTCGGGAATGAGCAGTTCTTC.

This chain connects TRBV4-2 to TRBJ2-7; TRBD2 matches at 8 bases. V trimming: 0 bases; J trimming: 4 bases; junction bases outside the gene matches: 5. Germline CDR1 LGHNA, CDR2 YNFKEQ. The CDR3 has 15 amino acids. In nucleotides, the CDR3 is TGTGCCAGCAGCCAAGATTTAGGGACTAGTTACGAGCAGTACTTC. Its protein product is CASSQDLGTSYEQYF.

V is TRBV27 and J is TRBJ2-7; D is perhaps TRBD1 or TRBD2 (7 bases each). Germline loops: CDR1 MNHEY, CDR2 SMNVEV (reference sequence). V was clipped by 5 bases and J by 6 bases, with 23 bases between them. The CDR3 loop spans 16 amino acids. The CDR3 DNA follows: TGTGCCAGCAGTGCCCACAGGGGAGGGAACTATGGCGAGCAGTACTTC. Its protein is CASSAHRGGNYGEQYF.

V and J are TRBV15 and TRBJ1-2; 8 positions match TRBD1. This CDR3 contains 16 residues. The trim removed 0 bases at V and 8 bases at J, leaving 11 bases unmatched. The germline V gene has CDR1 LNHNV and CDR2 YYDKDF (reference sequence). The CDR3 protein is CATSRDHLDRARGYTF. The CDR3 DNA reads TGTGCCACCAGCAGAGATCATCTGGACAGGGCTCGCGGCTACACCTTC.

V is TRBV6-5 and J is TRBJ2-1; D is undetermined. Germline assignment: CDR1 MNHEY and CDR2 SVGAGI. V lost 6 bases and J lost 0, with 12 bases in between. CDR3 size: 15 residues. CDR3 loop: CASSPLPSSYNEQFF. The CDR3, as DNA: TGTGCCAGCAGCCCCCTACCGAGCTCCTACAATGAGCAGTTCTTC.

V is TRBV5-8 and J is TRBJ2-3; perhaps TRBD2 as D (6 bases). The CDR3 consists of 17 residues. V was shortened by 0 bases and J by 2 bases, with 16 bases between the two germline ends. Germline lookup yields CDR1 SGHTS and CDR2 YDEGEE. CDR3 bases: TGTGCCAGCAGCTTGGTTGGGGCTAGCGATTACACAGATACGCAGTATTTT. It translates to CASSLVGASDYTDTQYF. Looking up the rest from reference TRBV5-8 and TRBJ2-3 gives the full variable domain: EAGVTQSPTHLIKTRGQQATLRCSPISGHTSVYWYQQALGLGLQFLLWYDEGEERNRGNFPPRFSGRQFPNYSSELNVNALELEDSALYLCASSLVGASDYTDTQYFGPGTRLTVL.

J is TRBJ2-1 and V is TRBV19; TRBD1 matches at 10 bases. V lost 6 bases to trimming and J lost 3 bases; unmatched junction nucleotides: 11. The length of the CDR3 is 17 residues. Germline V gene data show CDR1 as LNHDA and CDR2 as SQIVND (reference sequence). The CDR3 sequence: CASRGRIGQGVYNEQFF. In DNA, the CDR3 is TGTGCCAGTAGAGGGAGGATCGGACAGGGGGTCTACAATGAGCAGTTCTTC.

The CDR3 loop reads CASSPRTSGRDTQYF. The CDR3 nucleotides read TGTGCCAGCAGCCCTAGGACTAGCGGGAGGGATACGCAGTATTTT. This chain joins TRBV13 and TRBJ2-3; 14 bases are shared with TRBD2. The CDR3 is 15 residues long. J gave up 6 bases and V 5 bases, and 4 bases lay outside the gene matches. Per germline, CDR1 PRHDT and CDR2 FYEKMQ (reference sequence).

The CDR3 reads CASSLGGRVAGAVIDEQYF. The CDR3 nucleotides read TGCGCCAGCAGCTTGGGGGGGAGAGTAGCGGGAGCAGTAATTGACGAGCAGTACTTC. V is TRBV5-1 and J is TRBJ2-7, with 9 bases matching TRBD2. The CDR3 length is 19 residues. V was pared by 0 bases and J by 5 bases, with 18 bases of the junction left unmatched. The germline V gene encodes CDR1 SGHRS and CDR2 YFSETQ.

The V gene is TRBV27, the J gene TRBJ2-1; D is perhaps TRBD2 (6 bases). Trimming cost V 10 bases and J 5 bases, with 18 bases left between them. Germline V CDR1 and CDR2: MNHEY, SMNVEV (reference sequence). CDR3 size: 14 residues. The CDR3 protein is CATYPGDSNNEQFF. As DNA, the CDR3 is TGTGCCACCTACCCTGGGGACTCAAACAATGAGCAGTTCTTC.